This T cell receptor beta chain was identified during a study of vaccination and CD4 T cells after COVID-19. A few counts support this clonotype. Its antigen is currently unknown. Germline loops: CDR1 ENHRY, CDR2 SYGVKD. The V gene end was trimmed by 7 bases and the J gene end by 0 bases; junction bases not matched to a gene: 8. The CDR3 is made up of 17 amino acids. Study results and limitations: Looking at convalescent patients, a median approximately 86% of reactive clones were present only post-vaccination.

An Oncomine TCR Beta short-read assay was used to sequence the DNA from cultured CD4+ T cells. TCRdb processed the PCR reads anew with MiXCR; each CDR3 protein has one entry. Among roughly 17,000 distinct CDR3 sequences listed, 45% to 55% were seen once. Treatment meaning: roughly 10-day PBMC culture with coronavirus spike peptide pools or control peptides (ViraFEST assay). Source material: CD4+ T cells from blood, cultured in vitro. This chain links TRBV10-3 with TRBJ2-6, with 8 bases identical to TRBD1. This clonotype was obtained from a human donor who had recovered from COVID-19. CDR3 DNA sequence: TGTGCCATCATGCGGACAGGGACCTTCTCTGGGGCCAACGTCCTGACTTTC. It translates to CAIMRTGTFSGANVLTF.